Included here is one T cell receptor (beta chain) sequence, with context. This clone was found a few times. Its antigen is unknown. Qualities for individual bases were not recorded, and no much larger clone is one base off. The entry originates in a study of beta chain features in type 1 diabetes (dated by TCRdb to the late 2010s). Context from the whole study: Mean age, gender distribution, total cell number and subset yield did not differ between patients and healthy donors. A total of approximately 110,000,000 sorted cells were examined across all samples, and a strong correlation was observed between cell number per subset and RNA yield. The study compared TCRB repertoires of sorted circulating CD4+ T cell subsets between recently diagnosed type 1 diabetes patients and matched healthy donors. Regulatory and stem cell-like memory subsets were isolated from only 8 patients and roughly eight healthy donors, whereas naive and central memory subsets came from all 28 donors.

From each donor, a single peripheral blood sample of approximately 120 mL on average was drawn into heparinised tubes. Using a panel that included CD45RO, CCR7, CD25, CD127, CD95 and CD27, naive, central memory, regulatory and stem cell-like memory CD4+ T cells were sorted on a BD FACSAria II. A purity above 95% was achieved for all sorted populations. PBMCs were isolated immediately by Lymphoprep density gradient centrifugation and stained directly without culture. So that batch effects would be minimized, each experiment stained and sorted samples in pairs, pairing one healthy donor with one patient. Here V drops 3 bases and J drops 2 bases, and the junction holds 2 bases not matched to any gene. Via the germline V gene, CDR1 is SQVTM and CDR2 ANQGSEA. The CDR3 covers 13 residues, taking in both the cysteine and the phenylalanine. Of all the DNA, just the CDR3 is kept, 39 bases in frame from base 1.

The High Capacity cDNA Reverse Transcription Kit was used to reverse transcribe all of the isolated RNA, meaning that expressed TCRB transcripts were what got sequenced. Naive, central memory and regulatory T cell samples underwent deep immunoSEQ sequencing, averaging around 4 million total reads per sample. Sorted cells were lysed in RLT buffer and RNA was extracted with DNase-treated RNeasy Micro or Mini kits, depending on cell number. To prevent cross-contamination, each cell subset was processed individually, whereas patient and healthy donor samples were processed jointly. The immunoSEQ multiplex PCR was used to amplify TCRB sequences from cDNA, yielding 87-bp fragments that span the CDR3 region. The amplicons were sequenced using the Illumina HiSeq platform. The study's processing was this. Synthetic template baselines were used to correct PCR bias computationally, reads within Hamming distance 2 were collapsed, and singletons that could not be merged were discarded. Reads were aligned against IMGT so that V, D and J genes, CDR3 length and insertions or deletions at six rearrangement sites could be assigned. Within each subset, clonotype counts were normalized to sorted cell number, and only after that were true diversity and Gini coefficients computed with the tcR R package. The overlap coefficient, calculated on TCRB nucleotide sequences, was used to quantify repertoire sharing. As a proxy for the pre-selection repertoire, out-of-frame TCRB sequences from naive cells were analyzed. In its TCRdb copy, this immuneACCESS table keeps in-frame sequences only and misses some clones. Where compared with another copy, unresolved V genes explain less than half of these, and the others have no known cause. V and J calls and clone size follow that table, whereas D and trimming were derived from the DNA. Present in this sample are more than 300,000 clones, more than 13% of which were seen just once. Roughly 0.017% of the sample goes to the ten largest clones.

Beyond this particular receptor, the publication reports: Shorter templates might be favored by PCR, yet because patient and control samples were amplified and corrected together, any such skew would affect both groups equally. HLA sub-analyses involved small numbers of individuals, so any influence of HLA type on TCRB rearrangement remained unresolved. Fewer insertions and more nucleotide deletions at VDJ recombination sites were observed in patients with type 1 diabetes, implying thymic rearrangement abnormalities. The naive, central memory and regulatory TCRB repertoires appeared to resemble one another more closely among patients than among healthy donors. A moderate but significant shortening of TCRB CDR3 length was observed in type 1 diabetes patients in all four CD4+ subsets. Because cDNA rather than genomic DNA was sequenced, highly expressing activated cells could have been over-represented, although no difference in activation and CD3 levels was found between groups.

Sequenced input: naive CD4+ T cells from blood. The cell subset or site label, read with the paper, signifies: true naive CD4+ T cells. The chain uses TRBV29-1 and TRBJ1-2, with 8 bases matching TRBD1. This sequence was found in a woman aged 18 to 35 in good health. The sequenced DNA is TGCAGCGTTGAGGACAGGGAAAACTATGGCTACACCTTC. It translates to CSVEDRENYGYTF.